Listed below are T cell receptor beta chains from one sample, sequenced in a study of T cells in Graves' hyperthyroidism and ophthalmopathy. TCRdb re-derived calls from the multiplex PCR reads in MiXCR, one entry per CDR3 protein. In the table there are 300,000 to 350,000 distinct CDR3 sequences, 15% to 20% of which are singletons. The sample comprised blood. The receptors derive from a middle-aged woman with Graves' ophthalmopathy. Both conserved end residues are part of each CDR3. The D gene is left open where the match is weak. A clone size is listed for some rows: how often the clone was seen (once, few, many), or a class if it is expanded.

TRBV12-3/TRBV12-4	-	TRBJ1-2	-	CASSPPTPNYGYTF	TGTGCCAGCAGTCCCCCAACCCCTAACTATGGCTACACCTTC
TRBV6-1	-	TRBJ1-2	-	CASRSGNSGYTF	TGTGCCAGCAGATCAGGGAACTCTGGCTACACCTTC
TRBV15	many	TRBJ2-2	-	CATSRNRGELFF	TGTGCCACCAGCAGAAACAGGGGGGAGCTGTTTTTT
TRBV19	many	TRBJ1-5	-	CASSREGGQPQHF	TGTGCCAGTAGTAGAGAGGGCGGTCAGCCCCAGCATTTT
TRBV28	once	TRBJ2-2	-	CASSAILLSSGELFF	TGTGCCAGCAGTGCCATTTTATTGAGCTCCGGGGAGCTGTTTTTT
TRBV28	-	TRBJ1-3	-	CASGGLGNTIYF	TGTGCCAGCGGTGGGCTCGGAAACACCATATATTTT
TRBV20-1	many	TRBJ2-7	-	CSARGHSSYEQYF	TGCAGTGCTAGAGGCCACAGCTCCTACGAGCAGTACTTC
TRBV28	many	TRBJ2-7	-	CASSPHHRARSEQYF	TGTGCCAGCAGCCCACACCACAGGGCCCGCAGCGAGCAGTACTTC
TRBV29-1	many	TRBJ2-5	TRBD2	CSVAAGAETQYF	TGCAGCGTTGCGGCGGGAGCGGAGACCCAGTACTTC
TRBV6-1	many	TRBJ2-7	-	CASSLTGTAAYEQYF	TGTGCCAGCAGCCTCACGGGCACAGCGGCCTACGAGCAGTACTTC
TRBV29-1	-	TRBJ2-7	-	CSVWDPGEQYF	TGCAGCGTTTGGGACCCTGGCGAGCAGTACTTC
TRBV7-8	many	TRBJ2-5	-	CASSSTADPQETQYF	TGTGCCAGCAGCTCCACAGCTGATCCCCAAGAGACCCAGTACTTC
TRBV12-5	many	TRBJ2-5	TRBD2	CASAVRRTSGRNETQYF	TGTGCTAGTGCCGTCCGGAGGACTAGCGGGAGGAACGAGACCCAGTACTTC
TRBV12-3/TRBV12-4	-	TRBJ1-1	-	CASSFFRGTEAFF	TGTGCCAGCAGTTTTTTTCGGGGCACTGAAGCTTTCTTT
TRBV28	-	TRBJ2-5	TRBD1	CATLRTGRQETQYF	TGTGCCACCCTCCGGACAGGGAGGCAAGAGACCCAGTACTTC
TRBV12-3/TRBV12-4	-	TRBJ1-1	TRBD1	CASSPLSTGEGTEAFF	TGTGCCAGCAGTCCACTCTCCACAGGGGAGGGCACTGAAGCTTTCTTT
TRBV11-2	many	TRBJ1-2	-	CASRLNSETTYGYTF	TGTGCCAGCAGACTAAACAGTGAGACTACTTATGGCTACACCTTC
TRBV12-3/TRBV12-4	hyperexpanded	TRBJ1-1	TRBD1	CASRAGGPNTEAFF	TGTGCCAGCAGAGCAGGGGGTCCGAACACTGAAGCTTTCTTT
TRBV7-3	once	TRBJ2-5	-	CASSLHGGEETQYF	TGTGCCAGCAGCTTACACGGGGGAGAGGAGACCCAGTACTTC
TRBV27	many	TRBJ2-5	-	CASSLRDPRSVRTQYF	TGTGCCAGCAGTTTACGGGACCCCCGGTCGGTACGGACCCAGTACTTC
TRBV3-1	-	TRBJ2-2	TRBD1	CASSRPQGARGELFF	TGTGCCAGCAGCCGACCACAGGGGGCACGAGGGGAGCTGTTTTTT
TRBV6-5	few	TRBJ2-5	-	CASIQELSETQYF	TGTGCCAGCATCCAGGAACTTTCGGAGACCCAGTACTTC
TRBV7-9	many	TRBJ1-1	-	CASSFFLQGDTEAFF	TGTGCCAGCAGCTTCTTCTTACAGGGCGACACTGAAGCTTTCTTT
TRBV20-1	many	TRBJ2-5	TRBD2	CSARPGGETQYF	TGCAGTGCTCGGCCGGGGGGAGAGACCCAGTACTTC
TRBV6-2/TRBV6-3	many	TRBJ2-6	-	CASSSSGTRVSGANVLTF	TGTGCCAGCAGTTCGTCAGGGACACGGGTTTCTGGGGCCAACGTCCTGACTTTC
TRBV4-3	many	TRBJ1-2	TRBD1	CASSLDRSYGYTF	TGCGCCAGCAGCCTGGACAGGTCCTATGGCTACACCTTC
TRBV5-1	many	TRBJ1-2	-	CASSMRSGYGYTF	TGCGCCAGCAGCATGAGGTCGGGCTATGGCTACACCTTC
TRBV6-5	many	TRBJ2-7	-	CASSTSELGEQYF	-
TRBV5-1	many	TRBJ2-2	-	CASSLAGTNTGELFF	TGCGCCAGCAGCTTGGCAGGGACGAACACCGGGGAGCTGTTTTTT
TRBV12-3/TRBV12-4	-	TRBJ1-2	TRBD1	CASSLSTGVSGYTF	TGTGCCAGCAGTCTAAGTACAGGGGTTTCTGGCTACACCTTC
TRBV28	many	TRBJ1-5	-	CASSYSHRSGAQHF	TGTGCCAGCAGTTATTCCCACCGGTCGGGGGCCCAGCATTTT
TRBV6-1	many	TRBJ1-1	TRBD1	CASSTWDRGHPEAFF	TGTGCCAGCAGTACCTGGGACAGGGGGCACCCTGAAGCTTTCTTT
TRBV6-5	many	TRBJ1-5	-	CASSYSTGLNQPQHF	TGTGCCAGCAGTTACTCGACAGGATTGAATCAGCCCCAGCATTTT
TRBV5-1	many	TRBJ2-5	-	CASSRGLQETQYF	TGCGCCAGCAGCAGGGGACTCCAAGAGACCCAGTACTTC
TRBV7-9	many	TRBJ2-4	TRBD2	CASSLATSSLKNIQYF	TGTGCCAGCAGCTTAGCGACTAGCTCACTTAAAAACATTCAGTACTTC
TRBV19	-	TRBJ1-5	TRBD1	CASSSDRFGQPQHF	TGTGCCAGTAGTTCGGACAGGTTCGGTCAGCCCCAGCATTTT
TRBV12-3/TRBV12-4	many	TRBJ1-1	-	CASSIKGQLTEAFF	TGTGCCAGCAGCATCAAGGGACAACTCACTGAAGCTTTCTTT
TRBV6-2/TRBV6-3	many	TRBJ1-1	-	CASSYSWGVNTEAFF	TGTGCCAGCAGTTACTCGTGGGGGGTGAACACTGAAGCTTTCTTT
TRBV6-2/TRBV6-3	-	TRBJ2-7	-	CASSYPDAYEQYF	TGTGCCAGCAGTTACCCAGACGCTTACGAGCAGTACTTC
TRBV6-1	many	TRBJ2-7	-	CASSEALPRIGVYEQYF	TGTGCCAGCAGTGAAGCGCTTCCGAGAATAGGTGTCTACGAGCAGTACTTC